The clone carrying this T cell receptor beta chain appeared many times. Its antigen is still unknown. This specimen belongs to a study of CD8 T cells in ankylosing spondylitis. Study-level results: Earlier reports found some motif variants in synovial fluid and blood in reactive arthritis. In peripheral blood, disease-linked CD8+ clones occurred at relatively low frequencies.

V was trimmed by 6 bases and J by 1 base, leaving 14 bases between them. CDR3 length: 14 amino acids. Germline V gene lookup returns CDR1 DFQATT and CDR2 SNEGSKA (reference sequence). MiXCR was run by TCRdb on the 5' RACE reads, yielding one entry per CDR3 protein. The repertoire holds approximately 180,000 distinct CDR3 sequences, over 15% seen once, with around 4.5% in the top ten. The sequence was collected from a male donor aged 10-29 years with ankylosing spondylitis or in good health (not recorded which). The V call is TRBV20-1, the J call TRBJ2-3, with D possibly being TRBD1 or TRBD2 (5 bases each). The sample comprised blood, either unsorted or a sorted T cell fraction (not recorded which). CDR3 in DNA: TGCAGTGCGGCCGGGGCCCCCCGCACAGATACGCAGTATTTT. Protein product: CSAAGAPRTDTQYF.